Presented here are 32 T cell receptor beta chains from one specimen sequenced in a study of T-cell reconstitution after alpha-beta-depleted transplantation in children. A TCRbeta library incorporating unique molecular identifiers was prepared. MiXCR was run by TCRdb on the PCR reads, yielding one entry per CDR3 protein. The sample records 450,000 to 600,000 distinct CDR3 sequences, 10% to 13% being singletons. This material consisted of PBMCs, taken before TCRalphabeta/CD19-depleted stem cell transplant. These receptors all come from a child aged 2-15 years with inherited bone marrow failure, due to receive a stem cell transplant.

About this clonotype: The junction differs from germline at one of its ends, possibly a read error. The J gene is TRBJ1-2, the V gene TRBV29-1; a possible D gene is TRBD1 (5 bases). The CDR3 runs 11 residues. Germline loops: CDR1 SQVTM, CDR2 ANQGSEA. CDR3 sequence (DNA): TGCAGCGTTACGCAAGGGGCTGGCTACATCTTC. It translates to CSVTQGAGYIF.

This clonotype appeared many times. The chain employs TRBV9 and TRBJ2-1; TRBD2 aligns across 7 bases. Germline trimming cut 0 bases from V and 4 bases from J; bases unmatched to any gene: 1. From germline, CDR1 is SGDLS and CDR2 YYNGEE. CDR3 length: 14 amino acids. The DNA of the CDR3 is TGTGCCAGCAGCGTAGCTAGCGGATACAATGAGCAGTTCTTC. It is translated as CASSVASGYNEQFF.

This clonotype was observed a few times. J is TRBJ2-7 and V is TRBV20-1; 7 positions match TRBD1. The CDR3 has 13 amino acids. The germline CDR1 and CDR2 sequences are DFQATT and SNEGSKA (reference sequence). The V and J ends lost 5 bases and 4 bases, in that order; junction bases with no gene match: 8. DNA for the CDR3: TGCAGTGCTGCAGGGGGAGCCGATTACGAGCAGTACTTC. Translating gives CSAAGGADYEQYF.

This chain links TRBV7-2 with TRBJ2-5; maybe TRBD1 (5 bases). With 2 bases removed from V and 5 bases from J, the gap between germline ends came to 18 bases. The V gene's germline CDR1 is SGHTA and CDR2 FQGNSA. The length of the CDR3 is 16 residues. The CDR3 loop is CASSLISRRGEETQYF. CDR3 DNA: TGTGCCAGCAGCTTAATATCACGAAGGGGCGAGGAGACCCAGTACTTC.

This clonotype occurred many times. The rearrangement uses TRBV15 and TRBJ1-4; D uncertain. The germline gives CDR1 LNHNV, CDR2 YYDKDF (reference sequence). V gave up 5 bases and J gave up 6 bases, with 7 bases separating them. The CDR3 consists of 12 residues. The CDR3 nucleotides are TGTGCCACCAGCGACCGTGATGAAAAACTGTTTTTT. This translates into CATSDRDEKLFF.

There are many counts of this clonotype. The genes are TRBV7-2 and TRBJ2-7, with TRBD2 identical over 11 bases. Trimming cost V 3 bases and J 4 bases; bases outside gene matches: 8. The germline gives CDR1 SGHTA, CDR2 FQGNSA. The CDR3 is made up of 16 amino acids. CDR3 protein: CASSLGFSGRGYEQYF. CDR3 sequence (DNA): TGTGCCAGCAGCTTGGGATTTAGCGGGAGGGGTTACGAGCAGTACTTC.

Ten or more counts support this clonotype. The gene calls are TRBV6-2 or TRBV6-3 and TRBJ1-2; D perhaps matches TRBD1 (6 bases). Germline CDR1 is MNHEY and CDR2 is SVGEGT. This CDR3 has 17 residues. V lost 4 bases and J 0 bases, leaving 18 bases between the germline ends. This CDR3 reads CASSLGHELSTNYGYTF. CDR3 nucleotide sequence: TGTGCCAGCAGTTTGGGACACGAGTTGTCGACTAACTATGGCTACACCTTC.

The chain joins TRBV7-8 to TRBJ2-3; D gene uncertain. Per the germline V gene, CDR1 is SGHVS and CDR2 is FQNEAQ. V lost 2 bases to trimming and J lost 0 bases, with 12 bases between them. There are 16 residues in the CDR3. The CDR3 DNA reads as TGTGCCAGCAGCTTACTCAGCGCCCCAAGCACAGATACGCAGTATTTT. Amino acids: CASSLLSAPSTDTQYF.

There are many counts of this clonotype. The chain has TRBV25-1 and TRBJ2-5; TRBD1 matches at 9 bases. V dropped 3 bases and J dropped 3; count of bases not matched to a gene: 14. Germline CDR1 reads MGHDK; CDR2 reads SYGVNS. The CDR3 runs 18 residues. CDR3 residues: CASSDNGDGTGIEETQYF. DNA for the CDR3: TGTGCCAGCAGTGACAATGGAGACGGGACAGGGATAGAAGAGACCCAGTACTTC.

This clonotype was observed a handful of times. This chain connects TRBV29-1 to TRBJ2-3, with D uncertain. Trimming took 4 bases from V and 2 from J, leaving 4 bases between them. The germline gives CDR1 SQVTM, CDR2 ANQGSEA. This CDR3 has 11 residues. The CDR3 is CSVVVTDTQYF. The CDR3 DNA reads TGCAGCGTTGTTGTCACAGATACGCAGTATTTT.

The chain couples TRBV28 to TRBJ2-5; D is unresolved. CDR1 and CDR2 from the germline V gene are MDHEN and SYDVKM. V dropped 5 bases and J dropped 2 bases, with 18 bases sitting between them. The CDR3 is 16 amino acids. CDR3 region: CASSQTRFVLQETQYF. CDR3 DNA sequence: TGTGCCAGCAGTCAGACTCGTTTCGTGTTGCAAGAGACCCAGTACTTC.

For this clonotype: A much larger clone differs from this one at a single base, so this may be a read error. The chain employs TRBV24-1 and TRBJ2-2; possibly TRBD1 for D (5 bases). This CDR3 spans 15 amino acids. Germline CDR1 is KGHDR and CDR2 is SFDVKD. The CDR3, as DNA: TGTGACACCAGTGATTCTGGGGCCCCCACCGGGGAGCTGTTTTTT. Translated: CDTSDSGAPTGELFF.

The CDR3 sequence is CASSFVLTGGDSYEQYF. For the CDR3, the DNA is TGTGCCAGCAGCTTTGTTCTCACAGGGGGCGACTCCTACGAGCAGTACTTC. The V gene is TRBV5-6, the J gene TRBJ2-7, with 9 bases that match TRBD1. This CDR3 comprises 17 residues. Germline CDR1 is SGHDT and CDR2 is YYEEEE. Trimming cost V 2 bases and J 0 bases; bases outside gene matches: 9. The complete variable domain, with remaining parts taken from reference TRBV5-6 and TRBJ2-7, reads DAGVTQSPTHLIKTRGQQVTLRCSPKSGHDTVSWYQQALGQGPQFIFQYYEEEERQRGNFPDRFSGHQFPNYSSELNVNALLLGDSALYLCASSFVLTGGDSYEQYFGPGTRLTVT.

This clonotype was counted a few times. The V and J genes are TRBV4-3 and TRBJ2-7; 9 bases are shared with TRBD2. CDR1 LGHNA and CDR2 YSLEER come from the germline V gene. This CDR3 has 16 residues. The V segment lost 1 base and the J segment 0 bases; nucleotides outside the gene matches: 4. The CDR3 loop is CASSQGSGRSSYEQYF. CDR3 nucleotides: TGCGCCAGCAGCCAAGGTAGCGGGAGAAGCTCCTACGAGCAGTACTTC.

This clonotype was found a few times. Written as DNA, the CDR3 is TGTGCCAGCAGTCTGCATCCCGGTAGATACTATGGCTACACCTTC. Its translation: CASSLHPGRYYGYTF. The chain couples TRBV27 to TRBJ1-2; D uncertain. Deletions cut 5 bases from V and 3 bases from J, with 16 bases between. Per germline, CDR1 MNHEY and CDR2 SMNVEV (reference sequence). The CDR3 runs to 15 residues.

This clonotype showed up many times. The chain recombines TRBV4-2 with TRBJ2-7, with 7 positions matching TRBD1. Germline V gene sequence: CDR1 LGHNA, CDR2 YNFKEQ. The CDR3 is 14 amino acids. The ends lost 4 bases at V and 6 bases at J; junction bases unmatched: 9. This CDR3 is CASSPRGISGEQYF. CDR3 nucleotide sequence: TGTGCCAGCAGCCCCAGGGGGATTTCGGGCGAGCAGTACTTC.

V and J are TRBV27 and TRBJ2-3; 8 bases agree with TRBD2. Germline CDR1 and CDR2: MNHEY and SMNVEV (reference sequence). Trimming cost V 1 base and J 4 bases; bases outside gene matches: 13. The CDR3 runs to 18 residues. CDR3 sequence reads: CASSLYNPGAGAADTQYF. The DNA for the CDR3 is TGTGCCAGCAGTTTATATAATCCGGGAGCGGGAGCGGCAGATACGCAGTATTTT.

This clonotype was seen many times. The chain combines TRBV5-6 with TRBJ2-3; TRBD1 matches at 7 bases. The CDR3 has 15 residues. The ends lost 0 bases at V and 1 base at J; junction bases unmatched: 2. Germline lookup yields CDR1 SGHDT and CDR2 YYEEEE. The chain's CDR3 is CASSLGDRGTDTQYF. CDR3 coding DNA: TGTGCCAGCAGCTTGGGAGACAGGGGCACAGATACGCAGTATTTT.

This clonotype was counted ten times or more. This chain joins TRBV12-3 or TRBV12-4 and TRBJ2-1, with D perhaps TRBD1 (5 bases). The CDR3 runs 13 residues. Deletions cut 8 bases from V and 8 bases from J, with 16 bases between. The chain's CDR3 is CASLEGAWDEQFF. The DNA of the CDR3 is TGTGCCAGCCTCGAAGGGGCTTGGGATGAGCAGTTCTTC.

Concerning this clonotype itself: Compared with germline, one end of the junction differs, possibly owing to a read error. This chain uses TRBV7-1 with TRBJ2-5; the D call may be TRBD1 or TRBD2 (6 bases each). TRBV7-1 is placed among ORFs of uncertain function. The CDR3 is 16 amino acids. CDR3 region: CASSSGASLGQETQYF. CDR3 DNA: TGTGCGAGCAGCTCGGGGGCATCATTGGGCCAAGAGACCCAGTACTTC.

Of note for this clonotype: A much larger clone is a single base away; this may be a read error. This chain uses TRBV20-1 with TRBJ2-1; weak D call: TRBD2 (5 bases). Germline V gives CDR1 DFQATT, CDR2 SNEGSKA (reference sequence). The CDR3 totals 14 residues. CDR3 coding DNA: TGCTGTGCTAGATCCCGGGGTTTATACAATGAGCAGTTCTTC. Its translation: CCARSRGLYNEQFF.

This clonotype was counted ten times or more. The chain carries TRBV7-2 and TRBJ2-1; possibly TRBD1 or TRBD2 for D (5 bases each). The CDR3 is made up of 16 amino acids. Germline V CDR1 and CDR2: SGHTA, FQGNSA. V was shortened by 5 bases and J by 3 bases, with 17 bases between the two germline ends. The CDR3 region is CASSIRPGTNYNEQFF. The CDR3 nucleotides are TGTGCCAGCAGCATACGACCCGGGACCAACTACAATGAGCAGTTCTTC.

This clonotype was recorded at least ten times. The J gene is TRBJ2-3, the V gene TRBV5-1, with D maybe TRBD1 (6 bases). CDR3 size: 14 residues. CDR1 is SGHRS, CDR2 YFSETQ, per germline. V lost 2 bases, J lost 2 bases, and 9 bases lay in between. The CDR3: CASSLTGITDTQYF. The CDR3 bases are TGCGCCAGCAGCTTAACAGGGATCACAGATACGCAGTATTTT.

The sample holds many counts of this clonotype. The chain joins TRBV29-1 to TRBJ2-7; D is ambiguous. The CDR3 contains 11 residues. V was pared by 7 bases and J by 2 bases, with 9 bases between. Per the germline V gene, CDR1 is SQVTM and CDR2 is ANQGSEA. CDR3 coding DNA: TGCAGCGCCGGTGGCCCCTACGAGCAGTACTTC. It is translated as CSAGGPYEQYF.

This clonotype was seen only once. A much bigger clone sits one base away, suggesting this may be a read error. The conserved final phenylalanine or tryptophan is absent from the CDR3, which likely points to a read error. This chain connects TRBV12-3 or TRBV12-4 to TRBJ1-5; TRBD1 agrees at 12 bases. The trim removed 5 bases at V and 6 bases at J, leaving 11 bases unmatched. The CDR3 is 17 residues long. In DNA, the CDR3 is TGTGCCAGCAGTGCTCTACCGGGACAGGGGGCAGGTCAGCCCCAGCATGTT. This codes for CASSALPGQGAGQPQHV.

This clonotype was counted a few times. The V call is TRBV28, the J call TRBJ1-5; tentative D call: TRBD1 (5 bases). Trimming left V 0 bases short and J 7 bases short, with 19 bases between. Germline CDR1 MDHEN, CDR2 SYDVKM. The CDR3 spans 17 residues. The CDR3 region has the DNA TGTGCCAGCAGTTTATGGGGTGGGGCAGGGCGTGGGCAGCCCCAGCATTTT. Protein: CASSLWGGAGRGQPQHF.

The chain couples TRBV10-2 to TRBJ2-4, with 12 nucleotides matching TRBD2. The germline gives CDR1 WSHSY, CDR2 SAAADI. Unmatched junction bases numbered 11, after V lost 3 bases and J lost 5 bases. This CDR3 spans 18 amino acids. CDR3 in DNA: TGCGCCAGCAGTGACCCAGGACTAGCGGGGACCCCAGAAAACATTCAGTACTTC. It specifies CASSDPGLAGTPENIQYF.

The chain joins TRBV5-1 to TRBJ2-2; D gene uncertain. The V end was cut by 5 bases, the J end by 7 bases, with 18 bases between. Germline assignment: CDR1 SGHRS and CDR2 YFSETQ. The CDR3 length is 15 residues. DNA of the CDR3: TGCGCCAGCAGAAAGGACGGGCCATACAGCGGGGAGCTGTTTTTT. This translates into CASRKDGPYSGELFF. The full variable domain, with the rest looked up from reference TRBV5-1 and TRBJ2-2, is KAGVTQTPRYLIKTRGQQVTLSCSPISGHRSVSWYQQTPGQGLQFLFEYFSETQRNKGNFPGRFSGRQFSNSRSEMNVSTLELGDSALYLCASRKDGPYSGELFFGEGSRLTVL.

This clonotype appeared many times. This rearrangement joins TRBV5-1 to TRBJ2-1, with 7 positions matching TRBD2. Germline assignment: CDR1 SGHRS and CDR2 YFSETQ. V lost 5 bases and J lost 2; bases outside the gene matches: 10. The CDR3 has 16 amino acids. CDR3 DNA: TGCGCCAGCAGTTATTTGGGGAGGGGCACCTACAATGAGCAGTTCTTC. Amino acid sequence: CASSYLGRGTYNEQFF.

The table lists this clonotype with many counts. The rearrangement links TRBV29-1 to TRBJ2-7; TRBD2 is a possible D gene (7 bases). Trimming removed 5 bases from V and 1 base from J, with 27 bases in between. CDR3 length: 18 residues. Per germline, CDR1 SQVTM and CDR2 ANQGSEA. DNA of the CDR3: TGCAGCGTTCAAGGGGAGGGGGGAGCAGCGGCTCCTTCCTACGAGCAGTACTTC. Residues: CSVQGEGGAAAPSYEQYF.

This clonotype turned up a few times. The rearrangement joins TRBV11-2 to TRBJ2-3; tentatively, D is TRBD2 (6 bases). CDR1 and CDR2 from the germline V gene are SGHAT and FQNNGV. Trimming removed 11 bases from V and 4 bases from J, with 22 bases in between. CDR3 length: 15 amino acids. CDR3 protein: CAAQKTGGAADTQYF. The CDR3, as DNA: TGTGCCGCGCAAAAAACCGGGGGAGCAGCAGATACGCAGTATTTT.

This clonotype has just one count. The genes are TRBV19 and TRBJ2-7; 8 nucleotides align to TRBD2. Germline V lookup: CDR1 LNHDA, CDR2 SQIVND (reference sequence). There are 14 residues in the CDR3. With 7 bases clipped from V and 2 bases from J, the junction kept 7 bases outside the gene matches. For the CDR3, the DNA is TGTGCCAGTAACCCGGGACTAGATACCTACGAGCAGTACTTC. Encoded protein: CASNPGLDTYEQYF.